This TCR beta chain was observed in a study of blood T cell repertoires in COVID-19. Looking at the study overall: From T cells, B-cell-depleted T cells, or PBMCs came the material, which was cDNA or gDNA.

Followed longitudinally, the Seattle patients had been enrolled during active infection. For this clone: Other DNA variants within this sample encode the same CDR3.

Sequencing used immunoSEQ multiplex PCR; TCRdb keeps in-frame clones, though not all of them. In the table there are about 340,000 clones, 75% to 90% of which are singletons. The V gene lost 5 bases and the J gene lost 1 base, with 11 bases spanning the gap. This CDR3 spans 14 amino acids. Germline CDR1 SGHTA, CDR2 FQGNSA. Material for sequencing was peripheral blood. The chain joins TRBV7-2 to TRBJ1-1; D ambiguous. This sequence originates from a woman aged 60-75 years with COVID-19, enrolled during active disease. CDR3 residues: CASSRDRGNTEAFF. CDR3 DNA sequence: TGTGCCAGCAGCCGCGATCGGGGGAACACTGAAGCTTTCTTT.